This T cell receptor beta chain came from a study of cytomegalovirus exposure and HLA in healthy donors. Findings and caveats of the study: Through in vitro validation, three CMV-associated chains were shown to be specific for CMV antigens.

PCR involved 60 Vbeta and 13 Jbeta primers. The method was immunoSEQ multiplex PCR; TCRdb's version includes in-frame clones alone and lacks a portion of them. The table has 110,000 or so clones, approximately 76% seen once. This clone came up once. Antigen specificity is unknown. Germline loops: CDR1 MGHDK, CDR2 SYGVNS. The CDR3 contains 13 residues. V lost 6 bases, J lost 3 bases, and 11 bases lay in between. Specimen: PBMCs. This TCR was sampled from a man aged 50-60 years in good health and CMV-seropositive. This chain joins TRBV25-1 and TRBJ2-5; D uncertain. Here the CDR3 reads CASRFPPEETQYF. CDR3 in DNA: TGTGCCAGCAGATTCCCCCCCGAAGAGACCCAGTACTTC.